This T cell receptor (beta chain) is from a study of T cell responses to AZD1222 COVID-19 vaccine (dated by TCRdb to about 2021). About the investigation overall: Because spike-specific TCR depth and breadth did not differ between the two schedules, AZD1222 recipients who got a second dose at roughly 4 weeks were pooled with those who got a second dose at roughly 12 weeks. Enrollment into the trials was organized by age into subgroups of 18-55, 56-69 and 70-plus years, and those subgroups contained roughly 150, 30 and 60 TCR-sequenced participants, respectively. TCR sequencing covered over 230 trial participants: 200 to 220 given two doses of AZD1222 and 26 given two doses of MenACWY control vaccine.

The CDR3 regions of human TCRbeta chains were analyzed by immunosequencing. Turning to the authors' computational methods: TCRs in the repertoires were matched against a reference library of SARS-CoV-2-specific TCRs that had been generated with the MIRA antigen-specificity platform. Breadth meant the fraction of unique TCRs that were SARS-CoV-2-associated, whereas depth meant the fraction of total T cells that were SARS-CoV-2-associated. Using the MIRA data, each spike-specific TCR was assigned both to the spike region to which the TCR was reactive and to a CD4 or CD8 class. Log10-transformed breadth and depth values were compared by one-way ANOVA with Sidak's multiple comparisons tests. Here the immuneACCESS table is served through TCRdb, limited to in-frame sequences with V and J called. Missing clones are a known gap in these copies; in checked studies unresolved V genes cover under half, and the rest lacks a known reason. V and J calls and clone size are copied from that table; D and trimming were computed from the DNA. This sample gives approximately 150,000 clones in total; just over 90% of them show up just once. The top ten clonotypes cover around 2.9% of the sample.

Study-wide findings and limitations: Reportedly, almost half of the unique spike-specific TCRs recognized epitopes lying outside the regions that are mutated in the B.1.351 and B.1.1.7 variants. In the small 56-69-year group, the increase in depth fell short of significance, most likely because of low power. Vaccine-associated CD4 TCRs spanned the whole spike protein, with dominant responses in regions 160-218 and 743-854. Conclusions about previously exposed vaccinees are limited, since just a handful of AZD1222 recipients were seropositive for SARS-CoV-2 at baseline. Participants were mostly white British, with more females than males. The authors suggested clonal diversity may have been underestimated. After two AZD1222 doses, both the breadth and the depth of spike-specific TCRs were significantly higher than at day 0 and than in MenACWY recipients. No day 14 peak-response samples were available, so repertoires were characterized only after the peak T cell response.

This specimen's time point label, interpreted: baseline before first vaccination. Vaccinee samples came from UK trials COV001 and COV002, including a single-blind randomized controlled phase 2/3 trial of AZD1222 (ChAdOx1 nCoV-19) in healthy adults. For TCRbeta chain sequencing, PBMC samples were collected from trial participants at day 0 and at day 28 after the second dose. CDR3 length: 13 amino acids, cysteine to phenylalanine. Only CDR3 DNA is held: 39 bases, read in frame from base 1. Trimming at the junction amounts to 4 bases on V and 5 bases on J, and the germline ends lie 9 bases apart. The germline V gene supplies CDR1 KGHSH and CDR2 LQKENI. Of note for this clone: Its antigen is not yet known. One base away there is no much larger clone; base qualities are not given.

The sequence joins TRBV18 to TRBJ1-5; the D gene assignment is ambiguous. The sequences come from peripheral blood, collected on day 0 of AZD1222 vaccination. The clonotype was recovered from an adult in good health. DNA sequence: TGTGCCAGCTCACAGTCCATCGATCAGCCCCAGCATTTT. Translation gives CASSQSIDQPQHF.